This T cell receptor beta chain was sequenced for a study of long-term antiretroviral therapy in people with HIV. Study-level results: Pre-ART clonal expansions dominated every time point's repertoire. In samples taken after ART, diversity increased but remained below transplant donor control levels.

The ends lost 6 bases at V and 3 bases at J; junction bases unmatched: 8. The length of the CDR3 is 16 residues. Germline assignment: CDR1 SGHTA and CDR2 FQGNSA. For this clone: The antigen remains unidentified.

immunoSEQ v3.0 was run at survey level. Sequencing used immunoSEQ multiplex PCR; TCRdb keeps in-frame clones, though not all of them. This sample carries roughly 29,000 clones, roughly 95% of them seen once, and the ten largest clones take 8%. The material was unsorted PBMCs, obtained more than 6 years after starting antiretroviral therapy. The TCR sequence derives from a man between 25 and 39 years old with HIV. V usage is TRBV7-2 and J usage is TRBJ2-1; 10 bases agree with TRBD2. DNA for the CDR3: TGTGCCAGCAGTCCGCTAGCGGGAGTTTTCTACAATGAGCAGTTCTTC. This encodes CASSPLAGVFYNEQFF.